These 14 T cell receptor beta chains were sequenced from one sample in a study. In TCRdb, the RT-PCR reads were re-called with MiXCR into one record per CDR3 protein. The sample lists hundreds of thousands of distinct CDR3 sequences; 14% were seen once. The sample comprised memory CD4+ T cells from blood. The receptors were sampled from a female donor in good health, serving as a healthy control.

The CDR3, as DNA: TGTGCCAGCAGTTTTCCCGGACTAGCGGAACAAGAGACCCAGTACTTC. This codes for CASSFPGLAEQETQYF. V is TRBV27 and J is TRBJ2-5; 10 bases agree with TRBD2. This CDR3 comprises 16 residues. The ends lost 3 bases at V and 2 bases at J; junction bases unmatched: 6. The germline V gene encodes CDR1 MNHEY and CDR2 SMNVEV (reference sequence).

The CDR3 bases are TGTGCCAGCAGTTGGACAGGGAAGAACACCGGGGAGCTGTTTTTT. This translates into CASSWTGKNTGELFF. The chain recombines TRBV28 with TRBJ2-2; 8 bases map to TRBD1. The CDR3 loop spans 15 amino acids. V shed 4 bases, J shed 1 base, and the junction held 2 bases outside the gene matches. CDR1 MDHEN and CDR2 SYDVKM come from the germline V gene.

This clonotype was counted only a few times. The DNA for the CDR3 is TGCAGCGTTGAAGATCGTCAGGGAAACTATGGCTACACCTTC. Translation: CSVEDRQGNYGYTF. V is TRBV29-1 and J is TRBJ1-2; weak D call: TRBD1 (5 bases). V dropped 0 bases and J dropped 2 bases, with 10 bases sitting between them. There are 14 residues in the CDR3. Per germline, CDR1 SQVTM and CDR2 ANQGSEA.

This clonotype appeared once. J is TRBJ1-2 and V is TRBV20-1; TRBD1 agrees at 10 bases. The CDR3 is made up of 14 amino acids. The junction had 9 bases not matched to a gene; V was cut back by 7 bases and J by 4 bases. In germline, CDR1 is DFQATT, CDR2 SNEGSKA (reference sequence). The CDR3 spells CSDRVTGGGYGYTF. The CDR3 DNA follows: TGCAGTGATAGGGTGACAGGGGGCGGCTATGGCTACACCTTC.

This clonotype was recorded a few times. In DNA form, the CDR3 reads TGTGCCAGCAGCTACCGTGGGACAGGGGAAGAGACCCAGTACTTC. The encoded protein is CASSYRGTGEETQYF. V gene TRBV7-2 combines with J gene TRBJ2-5, with 10 bases identical to TRBD1. Losses at the gene ends were 4 bases for V and 3 bases for J; bases not matched to a gene: 5. This CDR3 contains 15 residues. The germline CDR1 and CDR2 sequences are SGHTA and FQGNSA.

The chain recombines TRBV15 with TRBJ2-7; D not resolved. The CDR3 has 13 residues. With 3 bases removed from V and 2 bases from J, the gap between germline ends came to 8 bases. The germline CDR1 and CDR2 sequences are LNHNV and YYDKDF (reference sequence). CDR3 sequence (DNA): TGTGCCACCAGCAGCTTGGTCCCCTACGAGCAGTACTTC. Its translation is CATSSLVPYEQYF.

The chain uses TRBV4-3 and TRBJ2-1; TRBD2 matches 9 bases. With 1 base clipped from V and 0 bases from J, the junction kept 16 bases outside the gene matches. Germline values: CDR1 LGHNA, CDR2 YSLEER. CDR3 length: 21 amino acids. The CDR3 protein is CASSQVLGWTSAPSSYNEQFF. CDR3 nucleotide sequence: TGCGCCAGCAGCCAAGTGTTGGGGTGGACTAGCGCCCCGAGCTCCTACAATGAGCAGTTCTTC.

V is TRBV20-1 and J is TRBJ1-1, with 7 bases that match TRBD1. With 3 bases clipped from V and 4 bases from J, the junction kept 8 bases outside the gene matches. The CDR3 has 14 amino acids. Germline V lookup: CDR1 DFQATT, CDR2 SNEGSKA (reference sequence). CDR3 region: CSARWDSVFTEAFF. Here the CDR3 DNA reads TGCAGTGCTAGGTGGGACAGCGTTTTCACTGAAGCTTTCTTT.

This clonotype was seen a few times. This sequence joins TRBV28 and TRBJ2-7; D possibly corresponds to TRBD2 (5 bases). From germline, CDR1 is MDHEN and CDR2 SYDVKM. Trimming pared 10 bases from V and 0 bases from J, leaving 16 bases between. The CDR3 spans 14 residues. The chain's CDR3 is CATIRPGSSYEQYF. CDR3 bases: TGTGCCACCATAAGGCCGGGGAGCTCCTACGAGCAGTACTTC.

In its sample, this clonotype was seen a few times. The J gene is TRBJ2-7, the V gene TRBV28; 10 nucleotides align to TRBD1. Germline values: CDR1 MDHEN, CDR2 SYDVKM. This CDR3 is built from 17 residues. The V gene end was trimmed by 4 bases and the J gene end by 4 bases; junction bases not matched to a gene: 13. The CDR3 DNA sequence: TGTGCCAGCAGTTCTTACACTTCACCGGGACAGGGGTACGAGCAGTACTTC. It yields the protein CASSSYTSPGQGYEQYF.

The rearrangement links TRBV19 to TRBJ1-5; the match to TRBD1 covers 9 bases. The CDR3 totals 14 residues. Per the germline V gene, CDR1 is LNHDA and CDR2 is SQIVND (reference sequence). V lost 7 bases to trimming and J lost 5 bases; unmatched junction nucleotides: 6. This CDR3 is CASNRGQGYQPQHF. The CDR3, as DNA: TGTGCCAGTAATAGGGGACAGGGTTATCAGCCCCAGCATTTT.

The chain joins TRBV5-1 to TRBJ1-1, with TRBD1 identical over 7 bases. CDR3 length: 16 amino acids. Germline loops: CDR1 SGHRS, CDR2 YFSETQ. With 0 bases clipped from V and 3 bases from J, the junction kept 8 bases outside the gene matches. The CDR3 is CASSLEESGGYTEAFF. In DNA, the CDR3 is TGCGCCAGCAGCTTGGAGGAGTCAGGGGGGTACACTGAAGCTTTCTTT.

This chain joins TRBV30 and TRBJ1-2, with a weak D call TRBD1 (5 bases). The V end was cut by 3 bases, the J end by 3 bases, with 11 bases between. The germline gives CDR1 GTSNPN, CDR2 SVGIG (reference sequence). This CDR3 contains 13 residues. The CDR3 bases are TGTGCCTGGAGGCCAGGACAAGACTATGGCTACACCTTC. This gives the protein CAWRPGQDYGYTF.

The chain joins TRBV20-1 to TRBJ1-1; D ambiguous. The CDR3 is 11 residues long. The V gene lost 7 bases and the J gene lost 1 base, with 7 bases spanning the gap. Germline CDR1 DFQATT, CDR2 SNEGSKA (reference sequence). Here the CDR3 DNA reads TGCAGTGGCCCGGAGAACACTGAAGCTTTCTTT. Its protein is CSGPENTEAFF.